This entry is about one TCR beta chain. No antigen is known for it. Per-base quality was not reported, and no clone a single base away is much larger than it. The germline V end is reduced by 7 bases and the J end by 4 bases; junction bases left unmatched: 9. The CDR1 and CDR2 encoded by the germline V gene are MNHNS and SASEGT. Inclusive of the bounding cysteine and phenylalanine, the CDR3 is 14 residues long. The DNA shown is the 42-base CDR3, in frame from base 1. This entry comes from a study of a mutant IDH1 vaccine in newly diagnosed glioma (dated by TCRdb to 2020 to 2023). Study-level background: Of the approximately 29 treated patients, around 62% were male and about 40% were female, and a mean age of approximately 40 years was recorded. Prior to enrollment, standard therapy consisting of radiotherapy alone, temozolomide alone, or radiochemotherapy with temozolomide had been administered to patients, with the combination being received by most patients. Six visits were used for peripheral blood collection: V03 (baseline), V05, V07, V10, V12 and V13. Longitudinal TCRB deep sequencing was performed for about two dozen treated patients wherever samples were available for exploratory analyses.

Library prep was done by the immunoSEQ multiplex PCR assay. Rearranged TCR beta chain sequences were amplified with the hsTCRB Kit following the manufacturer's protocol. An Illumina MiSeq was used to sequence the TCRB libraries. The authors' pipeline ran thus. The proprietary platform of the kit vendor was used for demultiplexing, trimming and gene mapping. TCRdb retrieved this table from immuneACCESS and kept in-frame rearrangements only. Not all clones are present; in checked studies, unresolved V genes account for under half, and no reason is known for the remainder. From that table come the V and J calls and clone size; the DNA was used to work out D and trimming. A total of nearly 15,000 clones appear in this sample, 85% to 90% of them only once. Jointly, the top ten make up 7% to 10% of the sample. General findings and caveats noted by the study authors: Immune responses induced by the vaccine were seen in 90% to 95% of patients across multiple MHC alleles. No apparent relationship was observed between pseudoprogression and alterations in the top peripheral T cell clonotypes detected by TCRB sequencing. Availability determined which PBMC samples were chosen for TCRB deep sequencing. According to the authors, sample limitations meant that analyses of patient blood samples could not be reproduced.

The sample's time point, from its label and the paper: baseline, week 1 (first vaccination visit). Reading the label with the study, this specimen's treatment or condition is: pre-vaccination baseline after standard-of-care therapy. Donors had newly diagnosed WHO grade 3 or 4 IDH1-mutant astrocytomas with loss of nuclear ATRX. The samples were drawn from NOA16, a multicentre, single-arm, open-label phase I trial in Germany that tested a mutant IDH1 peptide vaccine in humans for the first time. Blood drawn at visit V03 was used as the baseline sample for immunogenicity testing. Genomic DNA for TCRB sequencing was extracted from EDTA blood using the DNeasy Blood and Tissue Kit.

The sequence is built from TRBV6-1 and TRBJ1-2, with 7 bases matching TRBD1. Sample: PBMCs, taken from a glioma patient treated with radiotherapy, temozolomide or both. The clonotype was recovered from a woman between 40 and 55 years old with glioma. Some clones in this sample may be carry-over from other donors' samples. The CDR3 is CASTLDRVSYGYTF. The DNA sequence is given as TGTGCCAGCACCTTAGACAGGGTGAGCTATGGCTACACCTTC.